This entry describes one T cell receptor (beta chain). What it recognizes is unknown. Per the germline V gene, CDR1 is MDHEN and CDR2 is SYDVKM. The CDR3 covers 12 residues. V was cut by 5 bases and J by 6 bases, with 7 bases left in between. The naive CD8 fraction comprised CD45RO-negative cells positively selected for CCR7 and excluded terminally differentiated effector memory CD45RA+ cells. Those who donated were healthy HIV-negative adults, with no recent acute infections or vaccinations reported. Assay execution took place at the deep level. This table comes from immunoSEQ multiplex PCR, and its TCRdb copy is limited to in-frame clones, with some not included. The table lists 1.5 million to 2.5 million clones, just under 95% of them singletons. This entry comes from a study of shared clonotypes between healthy human individuals. Overall study: Plates per donor: three CD4 naive, three CD4 memory, two CD8 naive, one CD8 memory. Whole-study results and caveats: Larger estimated richness was generally recorded for naive subsets relative to memory subsets.

J is TRBJ2-2 and V is TRBV28, with D unresolved. This receptor was taken from a man between 18 and 35 years old in good health. Sequencing was done on a sample of naive CD8+ T cells sorted from blood. CDR3 protein: CASSRWAGELFF. CDR3 DNA sequence: TGTGCCAGCAGTCGATGGGCCGGGGAGCTGTTTTTT.